A single sample is the source of the 8 T cell receptor beta chains below, sequenced in a study of T cell responses to AZD1222 COVID-19 vaccine. Data came from immunoSEQ multiplex PCR; TCRdb stores just in-frame clones and leaves some out. The data hold about 57,000 clones, with around 86% observed a single time. Sequenced material: peripheral blood, taken on day 0 of AZD1222 vaccination. These receptors came from an adult in good health.

The V gene is TRBV28, the J gene TRBJ2-1; D not certain. Germline-derived CDR1 and CDR2 are MDHEN and SYDVKM. The germline V and J ends were trimmed by 7 bases and 5 bases, with 6 bases remaining between them. This CDR3 is built from 11 residues. The CDR3: CASTTHNEQFF. The CDR3 nucleotides read TGTGCCAGCACCACTCACAATGAGCAGTTCTTC.

The sample holds one count of this clone. This sequence joins TRBV5-1 and TRBJ2-7, with TRBD2 identical over 12 bases. Germline V gives CDR1 SGHRS, CDR2 YFSETQ. There are 14 residues in the CDR3. V shed 2 bases and J 4 bases; nucleotides not matched to a gene: 1. In DNA form, the CDR3 reads TGCGCCAGCAGCTTACTAGCGGGAGGATACGAGCAGTACTTC. Protein sequence: CASSLLAGGYEQYF. Full variable domain (remainder filled in from reference TRBV5-1 and TRBJ2-7): KAGVTQTPRYLIKTRGQQVTLSCSPISGHRSVSWYQQTPGQGLQFLFEYFSETQRNKGNFPGRFSGRQFSNSRSEMNVSTLELGDSALYLCASSLLAGGYEQYFGPGTRLTVT.

The J gene is TRBJ1-6, the V gene TRBV28; D is ambiguous. The length of the CDR3 is 11 residues. V dropped 2 bases and J dropped 9 bases, with 2 bases sitting between them. Looked up from germline, CDR1 is MDHEN and CDR2 is SYDVKM. The CDR3 DNA reads as TGTGCCAGCAGTTTAGGTTCACCCCTCCACTTT. Encoded protein: CASSLGSPLHF.

This clone was detected only a few times. The chain employs TRBV27 and TRBJ2-1; D uncertain. The CDR3 length is 11 residues. Trimming stripped 3 bases from V and 3 bases from J, with 0 bases between. Germline V gene sequence: CDR1 MNHEY, CDR2 SMNVEV (reference sequence). CDR3 protein: CASSFYNEQFF. The CDR3 nucleotides are TGTGCCAGCAGTTTCTACAATGAGCAGTTCTTC.

This chain links TRBV28 with TRBJ1-5; 8 bases fit TRBD1. V dropped 4 bases and J dropped 4; count of bases not matched to a gene: 12. The CDR3 extends over 17 amino acids. Germline CDR1 MDHEN, CDR2 SYDVKM. Here the CDR3 reads CASSSPRDRWTNQPQHF. The CDR3 DNA reads TGTGCCAGCAGTTCACCGAGGGACAGGTGGACTAATCAGCCCCAGCATTTT.

This clone was seen a single time. The CDR3 sequence: CASSLAGTSGRAREQFF. CDR3 nucleotide sequence: TGTGCCAGCAGCTTAGCGGGGACTAGCGGGAGGGCTAGGGAGCAGTTCTTC. The gene calls are TRBV11-2 and TRBJ2-1, with 16 bases lining up with TRBD2. This CDR3 region has 17 residues. V lost 1 base, J lost 10 bases, and 7 bases stayed unmatched. CDR1 is SGHAT, CDR2 FQNNGV, per germline.

V and J are TRBV5-4 and TRBJ2-1, with TRBD2 matching 8 bases. The CDR3 consists of 13 residues. Per the germline V gene, CDR1 is SGHNT and CDR2 is YYREEE (reference sequence). V shed 4 bases and J 8 bases; nucleotides not matched to a gene: 5. CDR3 loop: CASSTGTRYEQFF. The CDR3 DNA sequence: TGTGCCAGCAGCACCGGGACTAGGTATGAGCAGTTCTTC.

V and J are TRBV10-3 and TRBJ2-5, with 14 bases fitting TRBD2. CDR1 ENHRY and CDR2 SYGVKD come from the germline V gene. This CDR3 comprises 14 residues. J was trimmed by 3 bases and V by 9 bases; bases with no gene match: 3. The CDR3 here is CAIGTSGRKETQYF. CDR3 in DNA: TGTGCCATAGGGACTAGCGGGAGAAAAGAGACCCAGTACTTC.